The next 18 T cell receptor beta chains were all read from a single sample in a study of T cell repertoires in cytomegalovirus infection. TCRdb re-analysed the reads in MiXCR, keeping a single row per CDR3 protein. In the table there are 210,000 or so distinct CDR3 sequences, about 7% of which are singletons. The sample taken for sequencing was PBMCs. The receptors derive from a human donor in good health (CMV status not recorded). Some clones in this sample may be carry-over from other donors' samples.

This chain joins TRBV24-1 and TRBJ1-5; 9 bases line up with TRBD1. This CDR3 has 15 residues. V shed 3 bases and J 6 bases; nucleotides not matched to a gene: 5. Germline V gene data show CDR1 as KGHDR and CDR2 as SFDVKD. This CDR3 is CATSDPRQGGQPQHF. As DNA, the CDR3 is TGTGCCACCAGTGATCCCCGACAGGGGGGTCAGCCCCAGCATTTT.

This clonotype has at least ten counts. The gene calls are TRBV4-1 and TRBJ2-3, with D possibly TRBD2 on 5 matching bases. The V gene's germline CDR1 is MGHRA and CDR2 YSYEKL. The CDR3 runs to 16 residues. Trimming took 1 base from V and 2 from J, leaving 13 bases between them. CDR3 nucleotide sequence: TGCGCCAGCAGCCAAGTACCGGAGCGGTACACAGATACGCAGTATTTT. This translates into CASSQVPERYTDTQYF.

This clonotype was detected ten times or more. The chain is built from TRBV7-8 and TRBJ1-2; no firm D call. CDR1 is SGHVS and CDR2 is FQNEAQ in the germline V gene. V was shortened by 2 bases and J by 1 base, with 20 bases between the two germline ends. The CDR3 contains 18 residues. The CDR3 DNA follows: TGTGCCAGCAGCTTATTAAGACAAAAATGGGCAGTTAACTATGGCTACACCTTC. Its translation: CASSLLRQKWAVNYGYTF.

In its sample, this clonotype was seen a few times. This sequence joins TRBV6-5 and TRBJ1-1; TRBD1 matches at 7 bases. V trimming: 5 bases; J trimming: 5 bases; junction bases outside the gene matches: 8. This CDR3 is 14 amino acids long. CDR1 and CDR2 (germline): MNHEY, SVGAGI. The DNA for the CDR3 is TGTGCCAGCAGTAGGGGACAGAGAATGACTGAAGCTTTCTTT. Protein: CASSRGQRMTEAFF.

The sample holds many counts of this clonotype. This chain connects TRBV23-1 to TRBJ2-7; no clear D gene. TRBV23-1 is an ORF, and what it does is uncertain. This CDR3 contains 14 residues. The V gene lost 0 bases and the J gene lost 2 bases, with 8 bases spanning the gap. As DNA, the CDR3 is TGCGCCAGCAGTCAATCAAGTTACCCCTACGAGCAGTACTTC. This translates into CASSQSSYPYEQYF.

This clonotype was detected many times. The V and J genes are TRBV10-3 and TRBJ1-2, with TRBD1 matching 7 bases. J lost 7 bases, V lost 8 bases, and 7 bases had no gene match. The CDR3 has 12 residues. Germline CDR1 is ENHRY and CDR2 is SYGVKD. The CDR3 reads CAIYSGGIGYTF. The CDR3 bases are TGTGCCATCTATTCAGGGGGGATTGGCTACACCTTC.

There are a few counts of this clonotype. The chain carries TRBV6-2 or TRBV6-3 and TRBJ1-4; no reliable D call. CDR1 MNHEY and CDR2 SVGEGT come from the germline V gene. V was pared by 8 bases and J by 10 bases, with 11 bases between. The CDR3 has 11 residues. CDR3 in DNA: TGTGCCAGCTCCATACCGGGAAAACTGTTTTTT. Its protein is CASSIPGKLFF.

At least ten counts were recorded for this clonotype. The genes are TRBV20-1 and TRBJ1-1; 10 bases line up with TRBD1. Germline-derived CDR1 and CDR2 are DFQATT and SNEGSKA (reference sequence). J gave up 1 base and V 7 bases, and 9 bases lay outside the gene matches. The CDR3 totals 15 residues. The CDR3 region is CSGRDRGVGNTEAFF. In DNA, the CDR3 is TGCAGTGGTCGGGACAGGGGAGTTGGGAACACTGAAGCTTTCTTT.

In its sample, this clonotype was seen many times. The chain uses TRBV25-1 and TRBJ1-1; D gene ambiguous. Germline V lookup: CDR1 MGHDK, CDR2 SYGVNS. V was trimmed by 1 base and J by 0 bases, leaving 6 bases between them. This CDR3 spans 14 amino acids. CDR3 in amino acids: CASSELTMNTEAFF. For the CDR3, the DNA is TGTGCCAGCAGTGAATTAACGATGAACACTGAAGCTTTCTTT.

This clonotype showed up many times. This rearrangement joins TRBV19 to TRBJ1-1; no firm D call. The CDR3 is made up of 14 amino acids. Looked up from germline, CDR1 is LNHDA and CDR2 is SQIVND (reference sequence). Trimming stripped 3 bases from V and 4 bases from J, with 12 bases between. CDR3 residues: CASSMLGSATEAFF. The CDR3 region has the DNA TGTGCCAGTAGTATGTTGGGTTCGGCCACTGAAGCTTTCTTT.

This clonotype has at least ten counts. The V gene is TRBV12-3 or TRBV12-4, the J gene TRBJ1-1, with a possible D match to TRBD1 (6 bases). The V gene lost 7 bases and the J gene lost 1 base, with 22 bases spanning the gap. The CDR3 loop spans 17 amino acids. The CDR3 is CASTTLPRQGKNTEAFF. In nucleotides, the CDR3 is TGTGCCAGCACCACTCTCCCGCGCCAGGGGAAGAACACTGAAGCTTTCTTT.

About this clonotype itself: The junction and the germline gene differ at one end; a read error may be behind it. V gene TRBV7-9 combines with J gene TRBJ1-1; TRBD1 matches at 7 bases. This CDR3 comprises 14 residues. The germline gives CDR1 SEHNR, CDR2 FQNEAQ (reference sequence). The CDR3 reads CANSPAGTVAEAFF. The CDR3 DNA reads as TGTGCCAACAGCCCAGCTGGGACAGTGGCTGAAGCTTTCTTT.

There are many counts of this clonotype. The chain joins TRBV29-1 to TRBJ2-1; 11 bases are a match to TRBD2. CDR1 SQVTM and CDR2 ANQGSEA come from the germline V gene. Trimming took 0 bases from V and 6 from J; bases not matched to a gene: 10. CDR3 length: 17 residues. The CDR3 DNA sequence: TGCAGCGTTGAAGATCCCATCCTAGCGGGGGGTATCAATGAGCAGTTCTTC. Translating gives CSVEDPILAGGINEQFF.

Written as DNA, the CDR3 is TGTGCCAGCAGTGAAATCCGAGAGACCCAGTACTTC. It translates to CASSEIRETQYF. The chain links TRBV2 to TRBJ2-5; D gene uncertain. V was pared by 2 bases and J by 4 bases, with 5 bases between. Looked up from germline, CDR1 is SNHLY and CDR2 is FYNNEI. This CDR3 has 12 amino acids.

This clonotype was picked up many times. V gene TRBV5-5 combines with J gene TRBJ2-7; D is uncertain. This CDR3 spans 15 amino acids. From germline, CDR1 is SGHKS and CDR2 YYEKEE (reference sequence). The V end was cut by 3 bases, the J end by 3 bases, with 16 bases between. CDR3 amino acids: CASSSAAQWIYEQYF. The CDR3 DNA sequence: TGTGCCAGCAGCTCTGCCGCCCAGTGGATCTACGAGCAGTACTTC.

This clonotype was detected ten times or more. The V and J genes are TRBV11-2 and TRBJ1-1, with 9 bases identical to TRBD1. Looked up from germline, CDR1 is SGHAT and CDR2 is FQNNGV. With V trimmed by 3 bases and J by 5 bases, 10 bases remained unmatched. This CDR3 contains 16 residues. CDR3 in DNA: TGTGCCAGCAGCTTTGTGGGACAGGGAATGGGAACTGAAGCTTTCTTT. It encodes CASSFVGQGMGTEAFF.

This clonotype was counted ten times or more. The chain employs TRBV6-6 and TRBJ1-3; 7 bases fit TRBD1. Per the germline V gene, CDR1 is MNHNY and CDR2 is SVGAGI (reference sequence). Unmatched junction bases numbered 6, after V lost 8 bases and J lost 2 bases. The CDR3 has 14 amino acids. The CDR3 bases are TGTGCCAGCGGTTTGACAGGGCCTGGAAACACCATATATTTT. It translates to CASGLTGPGNTIYF.

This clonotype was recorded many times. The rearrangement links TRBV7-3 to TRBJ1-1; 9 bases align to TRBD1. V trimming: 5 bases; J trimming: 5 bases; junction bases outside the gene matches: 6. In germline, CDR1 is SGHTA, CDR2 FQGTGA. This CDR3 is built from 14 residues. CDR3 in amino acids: CASSPAGTGTEAFF. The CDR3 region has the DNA TGTGCCAGCAGCCCTGCCGGGACAGGGACTGAAGCTTTCTTT.